The TCR beta chain described here comes from a study of blood T cell repertoires in COVID-19. Study-wide context: There were acute and convalescent COVID-19 samples, and they came from the United States, Italy and Spain. PBMCs, B-cell-depleted T cells, or T cells provided the cDNA or gDNA that made up the material.

CDR1 is SGDLS, CDR2 YYNGEE, per germline. Trimming cost V 4 bases and J 4 bases, with 15 bases left between them. There are 14 residues in the CDR3. Original methodology: Reference gene primer amplification yielded estimated nucleated cell counts. Method: immunoSEQ multiplex PCR; TCRdb's copy keeps in-frame clones and lacks some. Clonal size and the V and J genes are those of that table, whereas D and trimming came from the DNA. The profile shows around 93,000 clones, about 92% of them singletons. Patients from Seattle were sampled longitudinally, starting during active infection. The chain links TRBV9 to TRBJ2-7; D might be TRBD1 (6 bases). The sequence derives from a man between 18 and 35 years old with COVID-19, enrolled during active disease. Sequencing was done on a sample of peripheral blood. This chain's CDR3 is CASSPPGQDYEQYF. Here the CDR3 DNA reads TGTGCCAGCAGCCCCCCGGGACAAGATTACGAGCAGTACTTC.